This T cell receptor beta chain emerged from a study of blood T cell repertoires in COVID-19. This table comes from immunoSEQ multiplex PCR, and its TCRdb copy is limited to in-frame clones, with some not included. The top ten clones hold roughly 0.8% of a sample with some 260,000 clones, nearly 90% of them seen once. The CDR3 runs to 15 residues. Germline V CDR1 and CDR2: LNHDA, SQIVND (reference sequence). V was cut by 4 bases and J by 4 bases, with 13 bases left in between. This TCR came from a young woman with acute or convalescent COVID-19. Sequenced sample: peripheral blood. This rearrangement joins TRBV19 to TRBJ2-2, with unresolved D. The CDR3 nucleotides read TGTGCCAGTAGTACTTATTTAGCCGGCACCGGGGAGCTGTTTTTT. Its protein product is CASSTYLAGTGELFF.